One sample yielded the 21 T cell receptor beta chains listed below, sequenced in a study of T cells in Graves' hyperthyroidism and ophthalmopathy. RNA transcripts provided the source from which TCR beta CDR3 regions were amplified. The HTBI primer set drove a first-round RT-PCR of the TCR CDR3. TCRdb re-analysed the multiplex PCR reads in MiXCR, keeping a single row per CDR3 protein. The sample lists roughly 720,000 distinct CDR3 sequences; approximately 15% were seen once. Source material: blood. These receptors originate from a man in his forties or fifties with Graves' hyperthyroidism.

A remark on this clonotype: A much larger clone lies one base from this, so it may be a read error. The chain has TRBV13 and TRBJ2-7; D may be TRBD2 (5 bases). Germline loops: CDR1 PRHDT, CDR2 FYEKMQ (reference sequence). With 8 bases removed from V and 3 bases from J, the gap between germline ends came to 14 bases. The CDR3 has 13 residues. Here the CDR3 DNA reads TGTGCCAGCCCGCTTGGAGAGGGCTACGAGCAGTACTTC. Amino acid sequence: CASPLGEGYEQYF. Drawing the rest from reference TRBV13 and TRBJ2-7, the complete variable domain is AAGVIQSPRHLIKEKRETATLKCYPIPRHDTVYWYQQGPGQDPQFLISFYEKMQSDKGSIPDRFSAQQFSDYHSELNMSSLELGDSALYFCASPLGEGYEQYFGPGTRLTVT.

This chain joins TRBV6-1 and TRBJ1-4, with TRBD1 matching 7 bases. V gave up 5 bases and J gave up 2 bases; unmatched junction bases: 2. Germline loops: CDR1 MNHNS, CDR2 SASEGT. The CDR3 is 14 amino acids. CDR3 DNA sequence: TGTGCCAGCAGTTGGGACAGCACTAATGAAAAACTGTTTTTT. It is translated as CASSWDSTNEKLFF.

This clonotype came up a few times. V and J are TRBV3-1 and TRBJ2-1; D not resolved. Germline loops: CDR1 LGHDT, CDR2 YNNKEL (reference sequence). CDR3 size: 13 residues. Trimming took 1 base from V and 11 from J, leaving 12 bases between them. The CDR3, as DNA: TGTGCCAGCAGCCAAGTCAATCCCATTAAGCAGTTCTTC. Translated, it gives CASSQVNPIKQFF.

This clonotype appeared many times. This chain joins TRBV29-1 and TRBJ2-1; 8 positions agree with TRBD2. In germline, CDR1 is SQVTM, CDR2 ANQGSEA. The CDR3 extends over 12 amino acids. V lost 4 bases to trimming and J lost 10 bases; unmatched junction nucleotides: 6. This chain's CDR3 is CSVAISGNEQFF. CDR3 nucleotide sequence: TGCAGCGTTGCGATTAGCGGGAACGAGCAGTTCTTC.

This clonotype was counted ten times or more. The rearrangement links TRBV6-6 to TRBJ2-1; 8 bases map to TRBD2. The germline gives CDR1 MNHNY, CDR2 SVGAGI (reference sequence). The CDR3 has 17 residues. Trimming took 1 base from V and 6 from J; bases not matched to a gene: 11. CDR3: CASSYFRTGGPSNEQFF. CDR3 coding DNA: TGTGCCAGCAGTTACTTTAGGACGGGAGGGCCATCCAATGAGCAGTTCTTC.

The chain employs TRBV29-1 and TRBJ1-1; D is unresolved. CDR1 and CDR2 from the germline V gene are SQVTM and ANQGSEA. The CDR3 is made up of 14 amino acids. V lost 6 bases and J 1 base, leaving 15 bases between the germline ends. DNA for the CDR3: TGCAGCGTGAAGCGGACGGTGGGGAACACTGAAGCTTTCTTT. It translates to CSVKRTVGNTEAFF.

The chain recombines TRBV20-1 with TRBJ2-7, with 9 positions matching TRBD2. This CDR3 contains 14 residues. Trimming removed 7 bases from V and 6 bases from J; junction bases left unmatched: 13. In germline, CDR1 is DFQATT, CDR2 SNEGSKA (reference sequence). In DNA form, the CDR3 reads TGCAGTGTAAAGACCGGGACTAGCACTTTCGAGCAGTACTTC. It codes for CSVKTGTSTFEQYF.

The chain links TRBV27 to TRBJ2-7; 9 bases map to TRBD2. Per the germline V gene, CDR1 is MNHEY and CDR2 is SMNVEV (reference sequence). CDR3 length equals 17 residues. The V gene end was trimmed by 2 bases and the J gene end by 0 bases; junction bases not matched to a gene: 8. CDR3 nucleotides: TGTGCCAGCAGTTTACCCGTAGCGGGGGTCAGCTCCTACGAGCAGTACTTC. Protein product: CASSLPVAGVSSYEQYF.

This clonotype was recorded a few times. The chain uses TRBV20-1 and TRBJ1-2; 9 bases are shared with TRBD1. This CDR3 has 13 amino acids. J lost 6 bases, V lost 6 bases, and 8 bases had no gene match. Germline V gene lookup returns CDR1 DFQATT and CDR2 SNEGSKA (reference sequence). CDR3 protein: CSAIDRGIDGYTF. The CDR3 DNA is TGCAGTGCCATCGACAGGGGGATTGATGGCTACACCTTC.

Ten or more counts support this clonotype. The rearrangement joins TRBV11-2 to TRBJ1-2; D is ambiguous. The CDR3 is 15 amino acids. Looked up from germline, CDR1 is SGHAT and CDR2 is FQNNGV. Trimming stripped 0 bases from V and 4 bases from J, with 12 bases between. The CDR3 loop is CASSLDRVASYGYTF. The CDR3 coding sequence is TGTGCCAGCAGCTTAGATCGGGTAGCGTCCTATGGCTACACCTTC.

This chain joins TRBV20-1 and TRBJ2-1, with unresolved D. The CDR3 contains 15 residues. Between the trimmed V and J ends, which lost 0 bases and 5 bases, there was a span of 14 bases. Looked up from germline, CDR1 is DFQATT and CDR2 is SNEGSKA (reference sequence). CDR3 DNA sequence: TGCAGTGCTAGAGATTGGGGAAACAGCCACAATGAGCAGTTCTTC. Amino acids: CSARDWGNSHNEQFF.

This clonotype was found once. A read error is possible here, since a much larger clone lies one base away. This sequence joins TRBV27 and TRBJ2-3; 7 nucleotides align to TRBD2. Germline V gene lookup returns CDR1 MNHEY and CDR2 SMNVEV (reference sequence). Unmatched junction bases numbered 10, after V lost 2 bases and J lost 2 bases. The CDR3 is 17 residues long. Here the CDR3 DNA reads TGTGCCAGCAGTTTACTAGTGGGAGGGCTTTACACAGATACGCAGTATTTT. Translation: CASSLLVGGLYTDTQYF.

This clonotype showed up just a few times. The chain recombines TRBV29-1 with TRBJ2-1, with 8 bases lining up with TRBD2. The V gene's germline CDR1 is SQVTM and CDR2 ANQGSEA. The CDR3 sequence is 13 residues long. Unmatched junction bases numbered 11, after V lost 7 bases and J lost 9 bases. This CDR3 reads CSADGREWGEQFF. The CDR3 coding sequence is TGCAGCGCCGACGGGAGGGAGTGGGGTGAGCAGTTCTTC.

This clonotype was observed a single time. At one boundary the junction diverges from the germline segment, which might be a read error. This chain uses TRBV11-2 with TRBJ2-2, with D possibly being TRBD1 or TRBD2 (5 bases each). The germline V gene encodes CDR1 SGHAT and CDR2 FQNNGV. CDR3 length equals 15 residues. The CDR3 nucleotides read TGTGCCGGCAGCCGGGGACCGGGTGGCACCGGGGAGCTGTTTTTT. Amino acids: CAGSRGPGGTGELFF.

This clonotype was observed a few times. The chain is built from TRBV19 and TRBJ1-2, with a tentative D call TRBD1 (6 bases). V was trimmed by 3 bases and J by 6 bases, leaving 14 bases between them. CDR3 length: 14 residues. CDR1 is LNHDA and CDR2 is SQIVND in the germline V gene (reference sequence). CDR3 DNA sequence: TGTGCCAGTAGTATCCGGACGGGGGCTGATGGCTACACCTTC. Residues: CASSIRTGADGYTF.

This clonotype came up many times. The gene calls are TRBV5-1 and TRBJ1-1; a weak D match, TRBD1 (6 bases). The germline gives CDR1 SGHRS, CDR2 YFSETQ. This CDR3 spans 13 amino acids. The V and J ends lost 3 bases and 4 bases respectively, with 10 bases between them. Here the CDR3 DNA reads TGCGCCAGCAGCTCAGGGGTCGCCACTGAAGCTTTCTTT. This translates into CASSSGVATEAFF. The full variable domain, its missing parts supplied by reference TRBV5-1 and TRBJ1-1, is KAGVTQTPRYLIKTRGQQVTLSCSPISGHRSVSWYQQTPGQGLQFLFEYFSETQRNKGNFPGRFSGRQFSNSRSEMNVSTLELGDSALYLCASSSGVATEAFFGQGTRLTVV.

This clonotype was picked up many times. V usage is TRBV28 and J usage is TRBJ1-5; the D gene is possibly TRBD1 (5 bases). Germline CDR1 reads MDHEN; CDR2 reads SYDVKM. The CDR3 is 17 amino acids. V lost 6 bases and J 7 bases, leaving 25 bases between the germline ends. DNA of the CDR3: TGTGCCAGCAGCCCAGAGGGCTTTTTTGGGGCCCCACAGCCCCAGCATTTT. As protein: CASSPEGFFGAPQPQHF.

At least ten counts were recorded for this clonotype. The rearrangement uses TRBV19 and TRBJ2-5; 9 bases agree with TRBD1. Germline CDR1 is LNHDA and CDR2 is SQIVND (reference sequence). V shed 4 bases and J 1 base; nucleotides not matched to a gene: 10. This CDR3 is 17 amino acids long. CDR3 in amino acids: CASSTLRQGQGQETQYF. As DNA, the CDR3 is TGTGCCAGTAGTACCCTAAGGCAGGGACAGGGCCAAGAGACCCAGTACTTC.

This clonotype was found many times. J is TRBJ2-3 and V is TRBV29-1, with 13 bases lining up with TRBD2. Trimming took 5 bases from V and 6 from J; bases not matched to a gene: 8. The CDR3 is 15 residues long. From germline, CDR1 is SQVTM and CDR2 ANQGSEA. The CDR3 nucleotides are TGCAGCGTTCTTCGGACTAGCGGGAGATTGGATACGCAGTATTTT. This sequence encodes CSVLRTSGRLDTQYF.

This clonotype was observed at least ten times. This rearrangement joins TRBV25-1 to TRBJ2-7; weak D call: TRBD1 (7 bases). The CDR3 extends over 14 amino acids. The V and J ends lost 2 bases and 3 bases respectively, with 11 bases between them. Germline-derived CDR1 and CDR2 are MGHDK and SYGVNS. CDR3 coding DNA: TGTGCCAGCAGTGAACCAGGGGGGAACTACGAGCAGTACTTC. Translating it yields CASSEPGGNYEQYF.

Comment on this clonotype: The junction and the germline gene differ at one end; a read error may be behind it. This chain connects TRBV6-1 to TRBJ2-7, with unresolved D. CDR1 and CDR2 (germline): MNHNS, SASEGT. CDR3 length: 15 amino acids. CDR3 DNA: TGTGCCAGCAACGCCGGTAAGGAATCCTCCTACGAGCAGCACTTC. Translating gives CASNAGKESSYEQHF.